These 21 T cell receptor beta chains originate from one sample sequenced in a study of T cell repertoires in cytomegalovirus infection. TCRdb itself ran the reads through MiXCR, one entry per CDR3 protein. The sample consists of about 160,000 distinct CDR3 sequences, roughly a sixth of them appearing once. The specimen was CD8+ T cells from PBMCs. The receptors here all came from a human donor in good health (CMV status not recorded). Some clones in this sample may be carry-over from other donors' samples.

The chain is built from TRBV5-4 and TRBJ2-5, with 7 bases fitting TRBD2. With 1 base clipped from V and 5 bases from J, the junction kept 11 bases outside the gene matches. Germline V gene data show CDR1 as SGHNT and CDR2 as YYREEE (reference sequence). This CDR3 spans 16 amino acids. The CDR3 loop reads CASSLRRERGGETQYF. In DNA, the CDR3 is TGTGCCAGCAGCTTGAGACGGGAGCGGGGAGGCGAGACCCAGTACTTC.

This clonotype was seen more than once but under ten times. The chain joins TRBV7-9 to TRBJ2-3; unclear D gene. V gave up 5 bases and J gave up 2 bases, with 17 bases separating them. This CDR3 is built from 16 residues. The germline CDR1 and CDR2 sequences are SEHNR and FQNEAQ (reference sequence). CDR3 DNA sequence: TGTGCCAGCAGCCTACTACGACTGGACCACACAGATACGCAGTATTTT. This sequence encodes CASSLLRLDHTDTQYF.

This clonotype was observed a handful of times. V is TRBV7-2 and J is TRBJ2-1, with 7 bases aligning to TRBD2. Germline V lookup: CDR1 SGHTA, CDR2 FQGNSA. The V and J ends lost 5 bases and 5 bases, in that order; junction bases with no gene match: 6. CDR3 length: 14 residues. The CDR3 spells CASSPTAGHNEQFF. CDR3 coding DNA: TGTGCCAGCAGCCCCACAGCGGGACACAATGAGCAGTTCTTC.

This clonotype was detected a few times. This chain links TRBV28 with TRBJ1-1, with D possibly being TRBD1 (5 bases). The V and J ends lost 7 bases and 7 bases respectively, with 16 bases between them. CDR1 is MDHEN, CDR2 SYDVKM, per germline. CDR3 length equals 13 residues. The CDR3 DNA reads as TGTGCCAGCACCCCGGTAGGGGTAAATGAAGCTTTCTTT. Translation: CASTPVGVNEAFF.

The V and J genes are TRBV27 and TRBJ2-1, with D possibly being TRBD1 (6 bases). V was trimmed by 6 bases and J by 8 bases, leaving 8 bases between them. CDR1 and CDR2 (germline): MNHEY, SMNVEV (reference sequence). This CDR3 comprises 11 residues. Here the CDR3 DNA reads TGTGCCAGCAGGACAGGCGATGAGCAGTTCTTC. Its translation is CASRTGDEQFF.

This clonotype was picked up many times. J is TRBJ2-1 and V is TRBV6-5; 7 nucleotides match TRBD1. Germline trimming cut 6 bases from V and 0 bases from J; bases unmatched to any gene: 5. The CDR3 totals 15 residues. Looked up from germline, CDR1 is MNHEY and CDR2 is SVGAGI. This CDR3 reads CASRRDSGSYNEQFF. The CDR3 region has the DNA TGTGCCAGCAGGAGGGACAGCGGCTCCTACAATGAGCAGTTCTTC.

In this sample, this clonotype turned up once. This chain uses TRBV11-3 with TRBJ2-5, with D tentatively TRBD1 (6 bases). Germline loops: CDR1 SGHNT, CDR2 YENEEA. Between the trimmed V and J ends, which lost 2 bases and 2 bases, there was a span of 12 bases. The CDR3 runs to 15 residues. CDR3 coding DNA: TGTGCCAGCAGCTTACGGCAGGGGATACAAGAGACCCAGTACTTC. It yields the protein CASSLRQGIQETQYF. Combining the CDR3 with reference TRBV11-3 and TRBJ2-5 gives the whole variable domain EAGVVQSPRYKIIEKKQPVAFWCNPISGHNTLYWYLQNLGQGPELLIRYENEEAVDDSQLPKDRFSAERLKGVDSTLKIQPAELGDSAVYLCASSLRQGIQETQYFGPGTRLLVL.

V is TRBV7-2 and J is TRBJ1-6, with D unclear. Germline V gene lookup returns CDR1 SGHTA and CDR2 FQGNSA. Trimming stripped 1 base from V and 14 bases from J, with 9 bases between. This CDR3 spans 12 amino acids. Here the CDR3 reads CASSLGNMALHF. CDR3 nucleotides: TGTGCCAGCAGCTTAGGAAACATGGCCCTCCACTTT.

The chain has TRBV7-2 and TRBJ2-2, with D maybe TRBD2 (6 bases). The CDR3 length is 17 residues. Germline CDR1 is SGHTA and CDR2 is FQGNSA. The V and J ends lost 6 bases and 0 bases respectively, with 17 bases between them. The CDR3 reads CASSQGRGESNTGELFF. In DNA form, the CDR3 reads TGTGCCAGCAGTCAGGGACGCGGGGAGTCGAACACCGGGGAGCTGTTTTTT.

The rearrangement links TRBV4-1 to TRBJ2-3, with a weak D call TRBD2 (6 bases). Trimming removed 3 bases from V and 5 bases from J, with 24 bases in between. Germline CDR1 reads MGHRA; CDR2 reads YSYEKL. This CDR3 has 18 residues. CDR3 DNA: TGCGCCAGCAGCCACCCCTACTCCGGGCGGGGTCCTCGAGATACGCAGTATTTT. This translates into CASSHPYSGRGPRDTQYF.

A few counts support this clonotype. This chain joins TRBV5-6 and TRBJ2-2; D perhaps matches TRBD2 (5 bases). The germline V gene encodes CDR1 SGHDT and CDR2 YYEEEE. This CDR3 contains 13 residues. Trimming took off 5 bases at V and 6 bases at J, with 11 bases between the two ends. DNA for the CDR3: TGTGCCAGCAGTTATAGCGCGTCCGGGGAGCTGTTTTTT. Residues: CASSYSASGELFF.

There are a few counts of this clonotype. The chain couples TRBV12-3 or TRBV12-4 to TRBJ1-6, with 7 bases fitting TRBD1. The ends lost 3 bases at V and 8 bases at J; junction bases unmatched: 4. There are 14 residues in the CDR3. The CDR3, as DNA: TGTGCCAGCAGTTTTAGGGACAGCCATTCACCCCTCCACTTT. As protein: CASSFRDSHSPLHF.

This sequence joins TRBV5-1 and TRBJ2-1, with 11 bases lining up with TRBD2. J lost 7 bases, V lost 4 bases, and 4 bases had no gene match. The CDR3 has 14 residues. Germline values: CDR1 SGHRS, CDR2 YFSETQ. CDR3: CASSTSGSANEQFF. As DNA, the CDR3 is TGCGCCAGCAGCACTAGCGGGAGTGCAAATGAGCAGTTCTTC.

DNA for the CDR3: TGTGCCAGCAGTTTCGTAGCGGGAGTCGCAGATACGCAGTATTTT. Translated: CASSFVAGVADTQYF. The chain is built from TRBV12-3 or TRBV12-4 and TRBJ2-3; 9 nucleotides match TRBD2. There are 15 residues in the CDR3. V trimming: 3 bases; J trimming: 4 bases; junction bases outside the gene matches: 5.

This clonotype was found once. The V call is TRBV9, the J call TRBJ2-5, with D perhaps TRBD2 (5 bases). The length of the CDR3 is 13 residues. Trimming left V 1 base short and J 5 bases short, with 9 bases between. Germline lookup yields CDR1 SGDLS and CDR2 YYNGEE. The CDR3 loop is CASSVSSGETQYF. The CDR3 DNA follows: TGTGCCAGCAGCGTAAGTTCGGGGGAGACCCAGTACTTC.

This clonotype came up a few times. The chain couples TRBV7-8 to TRBJ2-7; TRBD1 aligns across 8 bases. Germline loops: CDR1 SGHVS, CDR2 FQNEAQ. The CDR3 is 15 amino acids. V dropped 6 bases and J dropped 2; count of bases not matched to a gene: 9. CDR3 region: CASSPGGGYTYEQYF. Here the CDR3 DNA reads TGTGCCAGCAGTCCAGGGGGCGGTTATACCTACGAGCAGTACTTC.

The chain joins TRBV6-5 to TRBJ2-5; TRBD1 matches at 7 bases. J gave up 5 bases and V 0 bases, and 6 bases lay outside the gene matches. Germline-derived CDR1 and CDR2 are MNHEY and SVGAGI. The CDR3 totals 15 residues. The CDR3 is CASSYSWTGAETQYF. DNA of the CDR3: TGTGCCAGCAGTTACTCATGGACAGGTGCTGAGACCCAGTACTTC.

Ten or more counts support this clonotype. The CDR3 spells CASGLVDGTEAFF. The DNA for the CDR3 is TGTGCTAGTGGTTTGGTGGATGGCACTGAAGCTTTCTTT. This chain links TRBV12-5 with TRBJ1-1, with no clear D. Germline V gene lookup returns CDR1 LGHNT and CDR2 FRNRAP. The CDR3 has 13 residues. The V end lost 0 bases, the J end lost 4 bases, and 6 bases lay between the germline ends. The variable domain in full, with the rest retrieved from reference TRBV12-5 and TRBJ1-1, is DARVTQTPRHKVTEMGQEVTMRCQPILGHNTVFWYRQTMMQGLELLAYFRNRAPLDDSGMPKDRFSAEMPDATLATLKIQPSEPRDSAVYFCASGLVDGTEAFFGQGTRLTVV.

In the case of this clonotype: The junction differs from germline at one of its ends, possibly a read error. The rearrangement uses TRBV28 and TRBJ2-7, with 10 nucleotides matching TRBD2. Germline V gene lookup returns CDR1 MDHEN and CDR2 SYDVKM. The length of the CDR3 is 16 residues. The CDR3 bases are TGTGTCAGCAGTTTACCGGCTAGCGGGGGAACCTACGAGCAGTACTTC. This codes for CVSSLPASGGTYEQYF.

The chain couples TRBV11-2 to TRBJ1-6, with a possible D match to TRBD1 (6 bases). Germline loops: CDR1 SGHAT, CDR2 FQNNGV. This CDR3 contains 14 residues. The germline V and J ends were trimmed by 7 bases and 7 bases, with 14 bases remaining between them. In DNA form, the CDR3 reads TGTGCCAGCACCCTGACAGGATCCAATTCACCCCTCCACTTT. Translated, it gives CASTLTGSNSPLHF.

V usage is TRBV19 and J usage is TRBJ2-1; 7 bases align to TRBD2. Looked up from germline, CDR1 is LNHDA and CDR2 is SQIVND (reference sequence). With 7 bases clipped from V and 5 bases from J, the junction kept 8 bases outside the gene matches. The CDR3 is 14 amino acids. The CDR3 spells CASTSSGTNNEQFF. In DNA form, the CDR3 reads TGTGCCAGTACTTCTAGCGGCACCAACAATGAGCAGTTCTTC.